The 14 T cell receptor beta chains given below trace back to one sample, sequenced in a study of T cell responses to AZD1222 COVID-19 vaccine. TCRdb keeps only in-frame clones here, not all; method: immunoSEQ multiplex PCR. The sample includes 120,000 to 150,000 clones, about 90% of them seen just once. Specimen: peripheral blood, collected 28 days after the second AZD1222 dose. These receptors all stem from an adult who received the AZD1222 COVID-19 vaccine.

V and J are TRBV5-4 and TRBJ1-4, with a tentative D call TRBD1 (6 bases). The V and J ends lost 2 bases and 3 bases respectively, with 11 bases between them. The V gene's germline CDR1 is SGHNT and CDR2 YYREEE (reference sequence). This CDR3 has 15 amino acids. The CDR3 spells CASSFSGTPNEKLFF. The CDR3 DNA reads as TGTGCCAGCAGCTTTTCCGGGACACCTAATGAAAAACTGTTTTTT.

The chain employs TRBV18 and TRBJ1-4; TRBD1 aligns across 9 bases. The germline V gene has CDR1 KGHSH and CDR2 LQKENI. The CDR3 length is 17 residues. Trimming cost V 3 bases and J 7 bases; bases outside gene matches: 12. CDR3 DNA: TGTGCCAGCTCACCGTTCTCACAGGGGGCGGATGGTGAAAAACTGTTTTTT. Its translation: CASSPFSQGADGEKLFF.

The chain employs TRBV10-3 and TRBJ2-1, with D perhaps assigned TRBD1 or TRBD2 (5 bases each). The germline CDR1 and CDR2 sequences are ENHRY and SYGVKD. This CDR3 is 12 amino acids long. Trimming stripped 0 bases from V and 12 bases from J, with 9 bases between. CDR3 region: CAISESRGVQFF. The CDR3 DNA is TGTGCCATCAGTGAGTCGAGGGGTGTGCAGTTCTTC.

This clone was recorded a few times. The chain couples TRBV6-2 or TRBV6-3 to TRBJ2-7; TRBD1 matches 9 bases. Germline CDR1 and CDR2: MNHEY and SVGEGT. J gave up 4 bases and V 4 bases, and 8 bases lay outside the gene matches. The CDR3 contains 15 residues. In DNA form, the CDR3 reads TGTGCCAGCAGTTTCCCACAGGGGGCTGGGTACGAGCAGTACTTC. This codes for CASSFPQGAGYEQYF.

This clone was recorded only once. This CDR3 reads CAWGENEQFF. The CDR3 DNA reads TGTGCCTGGGGGGAAAACGAGCAGTTCTTC. This rearrangement joins TRBV30 to TRBJ2-1; D ambiguous. The CDR3 is 10 residues long. Germline V gene sequence: CDR1 GTSNPN, CDR2 SVGIG (reference sequence). V lost 5 bases to trimming and J lost 10 bases, with 9 bases between them.

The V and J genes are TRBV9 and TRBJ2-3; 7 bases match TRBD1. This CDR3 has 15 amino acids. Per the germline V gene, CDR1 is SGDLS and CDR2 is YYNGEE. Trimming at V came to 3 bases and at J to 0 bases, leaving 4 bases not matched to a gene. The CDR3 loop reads CASSAGTASTDTQYF. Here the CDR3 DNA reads TGTGCCAGCAGCGCCGGGACAGCTAGCACAGATACGCAGTATTTT.

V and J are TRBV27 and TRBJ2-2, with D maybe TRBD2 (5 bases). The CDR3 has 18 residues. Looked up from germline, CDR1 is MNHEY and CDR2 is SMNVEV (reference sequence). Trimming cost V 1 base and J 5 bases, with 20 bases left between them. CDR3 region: CASSLFNPGNLPTGELFF. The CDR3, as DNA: TGTGCCAGCAGTTTATTCAATCCGGGGAATTTGCCGACCGGGGAGCTGTTTTTT.

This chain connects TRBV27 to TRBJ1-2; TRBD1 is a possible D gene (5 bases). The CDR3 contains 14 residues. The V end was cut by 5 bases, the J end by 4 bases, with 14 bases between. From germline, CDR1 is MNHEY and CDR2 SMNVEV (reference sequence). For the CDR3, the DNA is TGTGCCAGCAGTCCGACCGACAGACGCTATGGCTACACCTTC. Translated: CASSPTDRRYGYTF.

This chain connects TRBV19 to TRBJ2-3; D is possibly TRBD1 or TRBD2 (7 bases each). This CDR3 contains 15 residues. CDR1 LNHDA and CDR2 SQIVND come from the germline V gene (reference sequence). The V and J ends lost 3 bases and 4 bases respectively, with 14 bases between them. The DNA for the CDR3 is TGTGCCAGTAGTATTCAGGGGGGGCTATCAGATACGCAGTATTTT. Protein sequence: CASSIQGGLSDTQYF.

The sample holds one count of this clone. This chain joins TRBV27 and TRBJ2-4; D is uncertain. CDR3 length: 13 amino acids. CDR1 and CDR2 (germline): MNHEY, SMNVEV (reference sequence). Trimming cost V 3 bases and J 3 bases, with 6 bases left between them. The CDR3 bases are TGTGCCAGCAGTTTGGGTGTCAAAAACATTCAGTACTTC. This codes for CASSLGVKNIQYF.

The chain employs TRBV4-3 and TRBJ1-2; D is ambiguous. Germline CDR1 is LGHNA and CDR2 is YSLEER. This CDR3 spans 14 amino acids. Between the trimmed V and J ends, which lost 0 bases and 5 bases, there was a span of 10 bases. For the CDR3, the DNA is TGCGCCAGCAGCCAAGATGGGGAGGGTTATGGCTACACCTTC. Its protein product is CASSQDGEGYGYTF.

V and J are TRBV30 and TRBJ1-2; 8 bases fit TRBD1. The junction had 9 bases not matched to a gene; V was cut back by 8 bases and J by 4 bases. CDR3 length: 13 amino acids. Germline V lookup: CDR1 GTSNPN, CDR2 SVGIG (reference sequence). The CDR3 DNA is TGTGCCAGAAAAGGACAGGGCACCTATGGCTACACCTTC. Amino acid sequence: CARKGQGTYGYTF.

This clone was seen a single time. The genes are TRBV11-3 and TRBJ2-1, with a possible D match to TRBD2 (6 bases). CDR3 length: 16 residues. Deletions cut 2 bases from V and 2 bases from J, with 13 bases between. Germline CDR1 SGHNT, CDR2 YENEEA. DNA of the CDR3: TGTGCCAGCAGCTTACGGGGCGGGATGACCTACAATGAGCAGTTCTTC. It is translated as CASSLRGGMTYNEQFF. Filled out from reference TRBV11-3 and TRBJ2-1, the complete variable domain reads EAGVVQSPRYKIIEKKQPVAFWCNPISGHNTLYWYLQNLGQGPELLIRYENEEAVDDSQLPKDRFSAERLKGVDSTLKIQPAELGDSAVYLCASSLRGGMTYNEQFFGPGTRLTVL.

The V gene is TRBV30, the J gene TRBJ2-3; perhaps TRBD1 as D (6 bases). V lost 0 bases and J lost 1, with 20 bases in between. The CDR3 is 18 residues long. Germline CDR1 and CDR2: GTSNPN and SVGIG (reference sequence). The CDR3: CAWSVLTARGSGTDTQYF. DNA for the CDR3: TGTGCCTGGAGTGTACTGACAGCTAGGGGGTCTGGCACAGATACGCAGTATTTT. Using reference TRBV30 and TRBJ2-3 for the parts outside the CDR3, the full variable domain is SQTIHQWPATLVQPVGSPLSLECTVEGTSNPNLYWYRQAAGRGLQLLFYSVGIGQISSEVPQNLSASRPQDRQFILSSKKLLLSDSGFYLCAWSVLTARGSGTDTQYFGPGTRLTVL.